A selection of T cell receptor beta chains follows, all from one sample in a study of T cell repertoires in cytomegalovirus infection. For these receptors, no antigen is known. TCRdb used MiXCR to reprocess the reads, holding one entry per CDR3 protein. The sample records about 890,000 distinct CDR3 sequences, approximately 30% being singletons. The starting material was cultured CD8+ T cells from PBMCs, obtained from culture after CMV antigen stimulation. The source is a human donor in good health (CMV status not recorded). Some clones in this sample may be carry-over from other donors' samples. Each CDR3 is given with its conserved first and last residue. Fields, in order: V gene, J gene, D gene, clone size, CDR3 protein, CDR3 DNA. The D gene is left open where the match is weak. Where a row states a size, it is once, few, many or the class of an expanded clone; other rows omit it.

>TRBV7-9|TRBJ2-3|.|many
CASSTIEADTQYF
TGTGCCAGCAGCACAATCGAAGCAGATACGCAGTATTTT
>TRBV6-5|TRBJ1-5|TRBD1|few
CASSYDRGGQPQHF
TGTGCCAGCAGTTACGACAGGGGTGGTCAGCCCCAGCATTTT
>TRBV7-9|TRBJ2-5|.|many
CASSLGYRIRDQETQYF
TGTGCCAGCAGCTTAGGTTACAGGATACGGGACCAAGAGACCCAGTACTTC
>TRBV12-3/TRBV12-4|TRBJ1-1|.|.
CASSLAGTYFEAFF
TGTGCCAGCAGTTTGGCAGGTACATACTTTGAAGCTTTCTTT
>TRBV6-1|TRBJ2-5|.|.
CANSEAGTEQIPTQETQYF
TGTGCCAACAGTGAAGCGGGGACAGAACAAATACCCACCCAAGAGACCCAGTACTTC
>TRBV25-1|TRBJ1-6|.|.
CASSETEPSNSPLHF
TGTGCCAGCAGTGAAACGGAACCCTCTAATTCACCCCTCCACTTT
>TRBV5-4|TRBJ2-2|TRBD1|.
CASRLDRGEAGELFF
TGTGCCAGCAGGCTTGACAGGGGGGAGGCCGGGGAGCTGTTTTTT
>TRBV28|TRBJ2-2|TRBD2|.
CASSPISTSGVPGELFF
TGTGCCAGCAGTCCCATCTCGACTAGCGGGGTCCCCGGGGAGCTGTTTTTT
>TRBV24-1|TRBJ2-3|.|many
CATSDAGGWTQYF
TGTGCCACCAGTGATGCCGGTGGATGGACGCAGTATTTT
>TRBV15|TRBJ1-1|.|.
CATSSRSSATEAFF
TGTGCCACCAGCAGTCGGTCATCGGCCACTGAAGCTTTCTTT
>TRBV7-6|TRBJ2-3|.|many
CASSLAAPSLNTRDTQYF
TGTGCCAGCAGCTTAGCGGCCCCTAGCCTCAACACTAGAGATACGCAGTATTTT
>TRBV2|TRBJ1-2|.|.
CASRDSSNYGYTF
TGTGCCAGCAGGGACAGTTCTAACTATGGCTACACCTTC
>TRBV27|TRBJ1-4|TRBD1|.
CASSTWPGQGEKLFF
TGTGCCAGCAGTACCTGGCCGGGACAGGGAGAAAAACTGTTTTTT
>TRBV5-4|TRBJ2-1|.|few
CASSTERAYNEQFF
TGTGCCAGCAGCACGGAACGGGCATACAATGAGCAGTTCTTC
>TRBV28|TRBJ2-3|TRBD1|.
CASSPRTGMATDTQYF
TGTGCCAGCAGTCCCCGGACAGGGATGGCCACAGATACGCAGTATTTT
>TRBV7-9|TRBJ1-2|.|few
CASSLEGTSDGYTF
TGTGCCAGCAGCTTAGAAGGGACGAGCGATGGCTACACCTTC
>TRBV28|TRBJ1-3|.|.
CASSFRAAPARNTIYF
TGTGCCAGCAGTTTCCGTGCGGCCCCCGCGCGAAACACCATATATTTT
>TRBV7-8|TRBJ2-2|.|few
CASSLLEGLGLFF
TGTGCCAGCAGCTTACTTGAGGGGCTGGGGCTGTTTTTT
>TRBV7-6|TRBJ1-1|TRBD1|.
CASSPRQGANTEAFF
TGTGCCAGCAGCCCACGACAGGGAGCCAACACTGAAGCTTTCTTT
>TRBV6-1|TRBJ1-3|.|.
CASSQNLPGSGNTIYF
TGTGCCAGCAGTCAGAATCTACCAGGGTCTGGAAACACCATATATTTT
>TRBV7-2|TRBJ1-5|.|many
CASSFRGGSNQPQHF
TGTGCCAGCAGCTTCAGGGGAGGAAGCAATCAGCCCCAGCATTTT
>TRBV7-9|TRBJ2-5|TRBD1|few
CASSFDRGTQETQYF
TGTGCCAGCAGCTTCGACAGGGGGACACAAGAGACCCAGTACTTC
>TRBV7-9|TRBJ2-5|.|.
CASSSEGGQRETQYF
TGTGCCAGCAGCTCCGAGGGCGGGCAACGGGAGACCCAGTACTTC
>TRBV28|TRBJ1-5|TRBD1|.
CASSYTGGGRQPQHF
TGTGCCAGCAGCTATACAGGGGGCGGGCGTCAGCCCCAGCATTTT
>TRBV6-2/TRBV6-3|TRBJ2-2|.|many
CASSPLRDGDTGELFF
TGTGCCAGCAGTCCGCTCCGGGACGGGGACACCGGGGAGCTGTTTTTT
>TRBV7-4|TRBJ2-1|.|.
CASRSPWSFDNEQFF
TGTGCCAGCAGATCCCCCTGGAGTTTCGACAATGAGCAGTTCTTC
>TRBV25-1|TRBJ1-6|TRBD1|.
CANSDVTGGNSPLHF
TGTGCCAACAGTGACGTGACAGGGGGCAATTCACCCCTCCACTTT
>TRBV10-2|TRBJ1-5|TRBD1|.
CASSKTGYSNQPQHF
TGCGCCAGCAGTAAGACAGGGTACAGCAATCAGCCCCAGCATTTT
>TRBV9|TRBJ2-5|.|.
CASSTRIEGGGETQYF
TGTGCCAGCAGCACCCGAATCGAGGGGGGCGGAGAGACCCAGTACTTC
>TRBV12-3/TRBV12-4|TRBJ2-1|TRBD2|.
CASSLRGGFHEQFF
TGTGCCAGCAGTTTACGGGGGGGTTTTCATGAGCAGTTCTTC
>TRBV6-6|TRBJ1-5|TRBD1|few
CASRDRQGVSNQPQHF
TGTGCCAGCAGAGACAGACAGGGTGTCAGCAATCAGCCCCAGCATTTT
>TRBV28|TRBJ2-5|.|.
CASGEREETQYF
TGTGCCAGCGGGGAGAGGGAGGAGACCCAGTACTTC
>TRBV2|TRBJ1-1|TRBD1|few
CASTTGLGGTEAFF
TGTGCCAGCACGACAGGGCTTGGGGGCACTGAAGCTTTCTTT